This T cell receptor beta chain was sequenced for a study of cytomegalovirus exposure and HLA in healthy donors. Method: immunoSEQ multiplex PCR; TCRdb's copy keeps in-frame clones and lacks some. Altogether 150,000 to 200,000 clones are present, about 85% being singletons, with the ten largest covering about 16%. Separate from the approximately 670-subject first cohort, the roughly 120-subject validation cohort was the one that the donors belonged to. The V gene end was trimmed by 6 bases and the J gene end by 3 bases; junction bases not matched to a gene: 4. This CDR3 has 13 residues. Per the germline V gene, CDR1 is SGHVS and CDR2 is FNYEAQ. Of note for this clone: The antigen is unknown.

Study-level results: In vitro, three CMV-associated chains proved specific for CMV antigens. Accounts indicate the classifier identified cytomegalovirus status with strong specificity and sensitivity. Cytomegalovirus-associated TCR beta chains were listed, numbering 164.

This TCR came from a man between 18 and 35 years old in good health and CMV-seropositive. The V gene is TRBV7-6, the J gene TRBJ2-7, with TRBD1 matching 8 bases. Sample: PBMCs. As DNA, the CDR3 is TGTGCCAGCAGACCCGGGACAGGCTACGAGCAGTACTTC. Protein sequence: CASRPGTGYEQYF. Supplemented by reference TRBV7-6 and TRBJ2-7, the full variable domain reads GAGVSQSPRYKVTKRGQDVALRCDPISGHVSLYWYRQALGQGPEFLTYFNYEAQQDKSGLPNDRFSAERPEGSISTLTIQRTEQRDSAMYRCASRPGTGYEQYFGPGTRLTVT.